This T cell receptor (beta chain) was sequenced for a study of T cells in Graves' hyperthyroidism and ophthalmopathy. Overall study: Peripheral blood was obtained at initial diagnosis, preceding any treatment. General study results and limits: Blood also showed most of the thyroid clonotypes that were expanded above 0.001.

There were TCR beta CDR3 regions amplified from RNA transcripts. An initial round of RT-PCR targeting the TCR CDR3 relied on the HTBI primer set. TCRdb used MiXCR to reprocess the multiplex PCR reads, holding one entry per CDR3 protein. Altogether about 700,000 distinct CDR3 sequences are present, 14% being singletons, with the ten largest covering roughly a tenth. This clonotype was seen a handful of times. The target antigen is unknown. Uncontrolled infection, other autoimmune disease, pregnancy or lactation excluded patients. The sequencing input was blood. The TCR was taken from a woman between 18 and 30 years old with Graves' hyperthyroidism.

CDR3 nucleotide sequence: TGTGCCAGCAGTCCGGGACAGGTCCTCGGGGAAAAACTGTTTTTT. This gives the protein CASSPGQVLGEKLFF. The rearrangement joins TRBV6-1 to TRBJ1-4; 8 nucleotides match TRBD1. Germline CDR1 and CDR2: MNHNS and SASEGT. Unmatched junction bases numbered 10, after V lost 5 bases and J lost 8 bases. The CDR3 consists of 15 residues.